A single sample gave rise to the 24 T cell receptor beta chains below, sequenced in a study of CD8+CD57+ T cells in acquired aplastic anemia. The study profiled TCR beta VDJ and CDR3 using genomic DNA as template. Each CDR3 protein is one row after TCRdb ran MiXCR on the reads. The sample shows about 190,000 distinct CDR3 sequences, around half of them seen only once. The specimen was sorted CD4+, CD8+, or CD8+CD57+ T cells (not recorded which) from PBMCs. The receptor set was obtained from a human donor in good health, serving as a control.

This clonotype has at least ten counts. The chain uses TRBV9 and TRBJ2-7; 8 nucleotides agree with TRBD1. CDR1 is SGDLS and CDR2 is YYNGEE in the germline V gene. Trimming cost V 3 bases and J 6 bases; bases outside gene matches: 8. The CDR3 sequence is 14 residues long. CDR3 nucleotides: TGTGCCAGCAGCGCCCGGGACAGGAATGGCGAGCAGTACTTC. Protein product: CASSARDRNGEQYF.

The chain employs TRBV7-2 and TRBJ1-1, with TRBD1 matching over 7 bases. The CDR3 has 13 residues. Per the germline V gene, CDR1 is SGHTA and CDR2 is FQGNSA. The trim removed 5 bases at V and 5 bases at J, leaving 5 bases unmatched. The CDR3 sequence is CASSGSGGTEAFF. The CDR3 bases are TGTGCCAGCAGCGGATCAGGGGGGACTGAAGCTTTCTTT.

The chain employs TRBV2 and TRBJ1-2, with TRBD1 matching 10 bases. The V gene end was trimmed by 7 bases and the J gene end by 2 bases; junction bases not matched to a gene: 4. This CDR3 has 14 residues. Germline V gene lookup returns CDR1 SNHLY and CDR2 FYNNEI. The chain's CDR3 is CASKMDRGNYGYTF. Written as DNA, the CDR3 is TGTGCCAGCAAAATGGACAGGGGGAACTATGGCTACACCTTC.

This clonotype was detected ten times or more. The rearrangement uses TRBV20-1 and TRBJ1-3; 7 bases fit TRBD1. Germline CDR1 and CDR2: DFQATT and SNEGSKA (reference sequence). The V gene end was trimmed by 5 bases and the J gene end by 0 bases; junction bases not matched to a gene: 10. This CDR3 contains 16 residues. CDR3 amino acids: CSAEGTASNSGNTIYF. In DNA, the CDR3 is TGCAGTGCTGAAGGGACAGCCAGTAACTCTGGAAACACCATATATTTT.

Many counts were recorded for this clonotype. The chain uses TRBV7-8 and TRBJ1-5; D is possibly TRBD1 (6 bases). This CDR3 has 15 amino acids. CDR1 is SGHVS and CDR2 is FQNEAQ in the germline V gene. The V end lost 5 bases, the J end lost 4 bases, and 15 bases lay between the germline ends. Written as DNA, the CDR3 is TGTGCCAGCAGCCTACCCGACAGGCAGAATCAGCCCCAGCATTTT. It is translated as CASSLPDRQNQPQHF.

This clonotype appeared many times. The J gene is TRBJ1-2, the V gene TRBV12-3 or TRBV12-4, with D hard to call. The CDR3 is 14 residues long. Trimming removed 3 bases at V and 0 bases at J, with 8 bases between. CDR3 bases: TGTGCCAGCAGTTTTGGTAAAACTAACTATGGCTACACCTTC. Residues: CASSFGKTNYGYTF.

The genes are TRBV9 and TRBJ1-1; no clear D gene. Germline V gives CDR1 SGDLS, CDR2 YYNGEE. Trimming cost V 3 bases and J 0 bases, with 6 bases left between them. This CDR3 is 13 amino acids long. The CDR3 region is CASSALLNTEAFF. The CDR3 DNA sequence: TGTGCCAGCAGCGCGCTCTTGAACACTGAAGCTTTCTTT.

This clonotype has just a few counts. A much larger clone is a single base away; this may be a read error. The rearrangement links TRBV20-1 to TRBJ1-4; 7 bases align to TRBD1. Germline assignment: CDR1 DFQATT and CDR2 SNEGSKA (reference sequence). This CDR3 comprises 15 residues. The CDR3 spells CSARVAGTANEELFF. The DNA of the CDR3 is TGCAGTGCTAGAGTCGCCGGGACAGCTAATGAAGAACTGTTTTTT.

This clonotype was seen a handful of times. The chain joins TRBV2 to TRBJ2-7; perhaps TRBD1 as D (7 bases). Deletions cut 1 base from V and 6 bases from J, with 16 bases between. The germline CDR1 and CDR2 sequences are SNHLY and FYNNEI. CDR3 length: 15 residues. The CDR3 bases are TGTGCCAGCAGTGAAGGGACAGGAGGGCTTGTCGAGCAGTACTTC. Translating it yields CASSEGTGGLVEQYF. The entire variable domain, with the rest obtained from reference TRBV2 and TRBJ2-7, is as follows: EPEVTQTPSHQVTQMGQEVILRCVPISNHLYFYWYRQILGQKVEFLVSFYNNEISEKSEIFDDQFSVERPDGSNFTLKIRSTKLEDSAMYFCASSEGTGGLVEQYFGPGTRLTVT.

This clonotype was picked up one time. Since the CDR3 does not end with the conserved phenylalanine or tryptophan, this likely comes from a read error. This rearrangement joins TRBV5-5 to TRBJ1-1; tentative D call: TRBD1 (5 bases). Germline V gene lookup returns CDR1 SGHKS and CDR2 YYEKEE (reference sequence). Trimming removed 5 bases from V and 0 bases from J, with 17 bases in between. The CDR3 is 16 amino acids. For the CDR3, the DNA is TGTGCCAGCAGTGGGGGATTGGGAACCATGAACACTGAAGCTTTCTCT. Its translation is CASSGGLGTMNTEAFS.

The rearrangement links TRBV7-2 to TRBJ2-6; D possibly corresponds to TRBD2 (6 bases). From germline, CDR1 is SGHTA and CDR2 FQGNSA. V shed 3 bases and J shed 5 bases, with 14 bases lying between them. The CDR3 sequence is 16 residues long. The chain's CDR3 is CASSFSGGARANVLTF. CDR3 DNA sequence: TGTGCCAGCAGCTTTAGCGGAGGGGCGCGGGCCAACGTCCTGACTTTC. The variable domain in full, completed from reference TRBV7-2 and TRBJ2-6, reads GAGVSQSPSNKVTEKGKDVELRCDPISGHTALYWYRQSLGQGLEFLIYFQGNSAPDKSGLPSDRFSAERTGGSVSTLTIQRTQQEDSAVYLCASSFSGGARANVLTFGAGSRLTVL.

V usage is TRBV15 and J usage is TRBJ2-7; D is perhaps TRBD2 (6 bases). CDR1 and CDR2 (germline): LNHNV, YYDKDF (reference sequence). V was clipped by 8 bases and J by 4 bases, with 9 bases between them. The CDR3 sequence is 11 residues long. DNA of the CDR3: TGTGCCACCCGGAGGGGTTACGAGCAGTACTTC. Its translation is CATRRGYEQYF.

This clonotype was seen only a few times. In nucleotides, the CDR3 is TGCAGTGCGGACGGACTAGACCAAGAGACCCAGTACTTC. As protein: CSADGLDQETQYF. The genes are TRBV20-1 and TRBJ2-5; 7 positions agree with TRBD2. The germline V gene encodes CDR1 DFQATT and CDR2 SNEGSKA (reference sequence). Germline trimming cut 6 bases from V and 0 bases from J; bases unmatched to any gene: 4. The CDR3 loop spans 13 amino acids.

The gene calls are TRBV3-2 and TRBJ2-3; the table gives TRBD1 as D, unverified against the DNA. TRBV3-2 is marked as a pseudogene. The CDR3 contains 16 residues. As DNA, the CDR3 is TGTGCCAGCAGCCAAAGGGGGGGGGCAATCACAGATACGCAGTATTTT. Encoded protein: CASSQRGGAITDTQYF.

The genes are TRBV4-3 and TRBJ1-6; D is perhaps TRBD1 (5 bases). Germline V gene sequence: CDR1 LGHNA, CDR2 YSLEER. The CDR3 totals 13 residues. Deletions cut 3 bases from V and 10 bases from J, with 10 bases between. CDR3 amino acids: CASSHTGDSPLHF. DNA for the CDR3: TGCGCCAGCAGCCACACGGGGGACTCACCCCTCCACTTT.

V usage is TRBV2 and J usage is TRBJ2-7; the D gene is possibly TRBD1 (5 bases). The CDR3 runs to 14 residues. CDR1 SNHLY and CDR2 FYNNEI come from the germline V gene. V dropped 3 bases and J dropped 9 bases, with 18 bases sitting between them. The CDR3 nucleotides read TGTGCCAGCAGTGACGACAGTGCTGCAGACGGGCAGTACTTC. Amino acid sequence: CASSDDSAADGQYF.

This clonotype appeared a few times. CDR3 in DNA: TGTGCCTGGAAAACGACAGGGGAAAAACTGTTTTTT. Its protein product is CAWKTTGEKLFF. The J gene is TRBJ1-4, the V gene TRBV30, with 7 bases fitting TRBD1. CDR1 GTSNPN and CDR2 SVGIG come from the germline V gene (reference sequence). This CDR3 is 12 amino acids long. Germline trimming cut 4 bases from V and 8 bases from J; bases unmatched to any gene: 4.

This clonotype has a handful of counts. The chain has TRBV3-1 and TRBJ2-1; D not certain. CDR3 length equals 13 residues. The germline V gene encodes CDR1 LGHDT and CDR2 YNNKEL (reference sequence). With 8 bases removed from V and 4 bases from J, the gap between germline ends came to 12 bases. CDR3 region: CASGPGSYNEQFF. The CDR3 bases are TGTGCCAGCGGACCGGGTTCATACAATGAGCAGTTCTTC.

V and J are TRBV7-9 and TRBJ2-7; 7 nucleotides agree with TRBD1. The CDR3 covers 13 residues. Losses at the gene ends were 4 bases for V and 3 bases for J; bases not matched to a gene: 3. Germline CDR1 is SEHNR and CDR2 is FQNEAQ (reference sequence). For the CDR3, the DNA is TGTGCCAGCAGCTCGGGACAGCTCTACGAGCAGTACTTC. Translated, it gives CASSSGQLYEQYF.

Many counts were recorded for this clonotype. V is TRBV29-1 and J is TRBJ1-4; D is undetermined. Germline CDR1 is SQVTM and CDR2 is ANQGSEA. V was trimmed by 4 bases and J by 7 bases, leaving 10 bases between them. The CDR3 loop spans 12 amino acids. CDR3 in amino acids: CSVAALGEKLFF. The DNA for the CDR3 is TGCAGCGTTGCGGCTCTTGGTGAAAAACTGTTTTTT.

The sample holds many counts of this clonotype. The V call is TRBV5-6, the J call TRBJ1-6; D gene unclear. Per germline, CDR1 SGHDT and CDR2 YYEEEE. This CDR3 region has 16 residues. Trimming stripped 3 bases from V and 3 bases from J, with 13 bases between. The CDR3 region has the DNA TGTGCCAGCAGCTGGAAAGAGGTCGTCTATAATTCACCCCTCCACTTT. Translation: CASSWKEVVYNSPLHF.

This clonotype was detected many times. J is TRBJ1-1 and V is TRBV9, with TRBD1 matching 7 bases. This CDR3 has 15 residues. CDR1 SGDLS and CDR2 YYNGEE come from the germline V gene. V trimming: 3 bases; J trimming: 2 bases; junction bases outside the gene matches: 7. CDR3 region: CASSASTGPNTEAFF. The CDR3 bases are TGTGCCAGCAGCGCCTCGACAGGGCCCAACACTGAAGCTTTCTTT.

The chain couples TRBV12-3 or TRBV12-4 to TRBJ2-5; TRBD1 aligns across 7 bases. The CDR3 consists of 16 residues. Trimming removed 1 base from V and 2 bases from J; junction bases left unmatched: 7. CDR3 region: CASSLGGGHSQETQYF. CDR3 bases: TGTGCCAGCAGTTTAGGAGGGGGCCACTCTCAAGAGACCCAGTACTTC.

The genes are TRBV10-3 and TRBJ1-3, with no clear D. Trimming removed 10 bases at V and 4 bases at J, with 8 bases between. This CDR3 region has 11 residues. Germline loops: CDR1 ENHRY, CDR2 SYGVKD. CDR3 loop: CANKDGNTIYF. The CDR3 DNA reads TGTGCCAATAAGGACGGAAACACCATATATTTT.